The table lists the clone carrying this T cell receptor (beta chain) with a few counts. This CDR3 is 16 amino acids long. The germline CDR1 and CDR2 sequences are SGHRS and YFSETQ. V shed 4 bases, J shed 2 bases, and the junction held 9 bases outside the gene matches. This sample is part of a study of T cells in Graves' hyperthyroidism and ophthalmopathy. RNA transcripts served as the template for amplifying TCR beta CDR3 regions. RT-PCR in the first round (using the HTBI primer set) targeted the TCR CDR3. TCRdb called the multiplex PCR reads again in MiXCR, with one record for every CDR3 protein. The sample shows fewer than 500,000 distinct CDR3 sequences, roughly 13% of them seen only once.

This sequence joins TRBV5-1 and TRBJ2-3, with TRBD1 identical over 8 bases. Sequences were obtained from blood. This TCR derives from a man aged 25-45 years with Graves' hyperthyroidism that later progressed to Graves' ophthalmopathy. CDR3 sequence reads: CASSPNRGSVTDTQYF. As DNA, the CDR3 is TGCGCCAGCAGCCCCAACAGGGGGTCTGTCACAGATACGCAGTATTTT. Supplemented by reference TRBV5-1 and TRBJ2-3, the full variable domain reads KAGVTQTPRYLIKTRGQQVTLSCSPISGHRSVSWYQQTPGQGLQFLFEYFSETQRNKGNFPGRFSGRQFSNSRSEMNVSTLELGDSALYLCASSPNRGSVTDTQYFGPGTRLTVL.